The 21 T cell receptor beta chains below were found in one sample sequenced in a study of follicular helper T cells after annual influenza vaccination. As to time point: 2015-2016 season, 7 days after influenza vaccination. Only in-frame clones appear in the TCRdb table, and some are missing; sequencing was by immunoSEQ multiplex PCR. The table lists about 10,000 clones, around four fifths of them singletons, with around 0.41% in the top ten. This sample comprised CXCR5- memory CD4+ T cells sorted from blood, obtained 7 days after influenza vaccination. These receptor sequences come from an adult who received the influenza vaccine.

This chain joins TRBV9 and TRBJ2-3; D uncertain. CDR3 length: 15 residues. With 4 bases removed from V and 6 bases from J, the gap between germline ends came to 18 bases. The germline V gene has CDR1 SGDLS and CDR2 YYNGEE. The CDR3 DNA reads as TGTGCCAGCAGCCCCAACCCATCCTTGCTGGATACGCAGTATTTT. The encoded protein is CASSPNPSLLDTQYF.

The chain has TRBV2 and TRBJ1-1; D ambiguous. CDR1 SNHLY and CDR2 FYNNEI come from the germline V gene. CDR3 size: 13 residues. V lost 2 bases, J lost 3 bases, and 7 bases lay in between. The CDR3 reads CASSETEDTEAFF. The CDR3 DNA reads as TGTGCCAGCAGTGAAACGGAAGACACTGAAGCTTTCTTT.

The chain is built from TRBV28 and TRBJ2-5; possibly TRBD2 for D (6 bases). Trimming left V 6 bases short and J 5 bases short, with 16 bases between. Germline V gives CDR1 MDHEN, CDR2 SYDVKM. CDR3 length: 14 amino acids. The CDR3 nucleotides read TGTGCCAGCAGCCAACCTAGCGTTTGGGAGACCCAGTACTTC. Translated: CASSQPSVWETQYF.

V gene TRBV19 combines with J gene TRBJ1-1, with no clear D. V lost 3 bases and J 4 bases, leaving 15 bases between the germline ends. The length of the CDR3 is 15 residues. Germline CDR1 and CDR2: LNHDA and SQIVND (reference sequence). The CDR3 DNA is TGTGCCAGTAGTATCAGTCCCAAAACGGGCACTGAAGCTTTCTTT. It specifies CASSISPKTGTEAFF.

The J gene is TRBJ2-4, the V gene TRBV5-1; 8 bases align to TRBD1. The CDR3 has 15 amino acids. The ends lost 2 bases at V and 6 bases at J; junction bases unmatched: 7. The V gene's germline CDR1 is SGHRS and CDR2 YFSETQ. The CDR3 DNA follows: TGCGCCAGCAGCTTTGGAGCAGGGGGCCGAAACATTCAGTACTTC. Amino acids: CASSFGAGGRNIQYF.

This chain joins TRBV19 and TRBJ2-7; 7 bases line up with TRBD2. V trimming: 4 bases; J trimming: 3 bases; junction bases outside the gene matches: 6. CDR3 size: 14 residues. Germline loops: CDR1 LNHDA, CDR2 SQIVND (reference sequence). CDR3 in DNA: TGTGCCAGTAGTAGGGCTAGCGGTTACTACGAGCAGTACTTC. It is translated as CASSRASGYYEQYF.

J is TRBJ2-4 and V is TRBV7-2, with unresolved D. The CDR3 runs 14 residues. The germline gives CDR1 SGHTA, CDR2 FQGNSA. The V end was cut by 5 bases, the J end by 8 bases, with 16 bases between. The CDR3: CASSPRRGWDIQYF. The CDR3 nucleotides are TGTGCCAGCAGCCCGAGGAGAGGATGGGACATTCAGTACTTC. Drawing the rest from reference TRBV7-2 and TRBJ2-4, the complete variable domain is GAGVSQSPSNKVTEKGKDVELRCDPISGHTALYWYRQSLGQGLEFLIYFQGNSAPDKSGLPSDRFSAERTGGSVSTLTIQRTQQEDSAVYLCASSPRRGWDIQYFGAGTRLSVL.

The chain joins TRBV11-2 to TRBJ1-6; unclear D gene. Germline V gene sequence: CDR1 SGHAT, CDR2 FQNNGV. Trimming removed 5 bases from V and 14 bases from J, with 16 bases in between. The CDR3 has 13 amino acids. Here the CDR3 DNA reads TGTGCCAGCAGCCCGACGCCGGGGTCGGCCCTCCACTTT. Translation gives CASSPTPGSALHF.

J is TRBJ1-1 and V is TRBV7-9; the match to TRBD1 covers 7 bases. The CDR3 has 13 amino acids. Germline loops: CDR1 SEHNR, CDR2 FQNEAQ (reference sequence). Losses at the gene ends were 1 base for V and 7 bases for J; bases not matched to a gene: 3. DNA of the CDR3: TGTGCCAGCAGCTTAGGACAGGGTAATGAAGCTTTCTTT. It codes for CASSLGQGNEAFF.

The V call is TRBV5-1, the J call TRBJ2-1, with 10 bases lining up with TRBD2. Trimming cost V 4 bases and J 6 bases; bases outside gene matches: 7. Germline-derived CDR1 and CDR2 are SGHRS and YFSETQ. CDR3 size: 15 residues. The CDR3 here is CASSPQAGGPNEQFF. The CDR3 DNA sequence: TGCGCCAGCAGCCCGCAAGCGGGGGGGCCCAATGAGCAGTTCTTC.

The genes are TRBV6-6 and TRBJ1-5; no definite D call. V shed 2 bases and J shed 6 bases, with 5 bases lying between them. Germline CDR1 and CDR2: MNHNY and SVGAGI (reference sequence). This CDR3 spans 12 amino acids. As DNA, the CDR3 is TGTGCCAGCAGTTACGATTTTCAGCCCCAGCATTTT. Its protein is CASSYDFQPQHF.

This clone was seen a single time. This chain joins TRBV29-1 and TRBJ1-1; unclear D gene. Trimming cost V 4 bases and J 0 bases, with 9 bases left between them. Germline V gene data show CDR1 as SQVTM and CDR2 as ANQGSEA. This CDR3 region has 13 residues. CDR3 amino acids: CSVGRIMNTEAFF. CDR3 in DNA: TGCAGCGTTGGGCGAATCATGAACACTGAAGCTTTCTTT. The entire variable domain, with the rest obtained from reference TRBV29-1 and TRBJ1-1, is as follows: SAVISQKPSRDICQRGTSLTIQCQVDSQVTMMFWYRQQPGQSLTLIATANQGSEATYESGFVIDKFPISRPNLTFSTLTVSNMSPEDSSIYLCSVGRIMNTEAFFGQGTRLTVV.

The chain recombines TRBV9 with TRBJ2-5, with D tentatively TRBD2 (7 bases). The CDR3 has 15 residues. V lost 2 bases to trimming and J lost 5 bases, with 16 bases between them. The germline V gene has CDR1 SGDLS and CDR2 YYNGEE. In nucleotides, the CDR3 is TGTGCCAGCAGCGTCCGGGGGGCTGCCCCGGAGACCCAGTACTTC. This translates into CASSVRGAAPETQYF.

The chain carries TRBV6-1 and TRBJ2-5, with 10 bases fitting TRBD1. The ends lost 4 bases at V and 1 base at J; junction bases unmatched: 9. CDR1 and CDR2 (germline): MNHNS, SASEGT. This CDR3 spans 17 amino acids. The CDR3 region is CASSAGTGVRVQETQYF. DNA for the CDR3: TGTGCCAGCAGTGCCGGGACAGGGGTCAGGGTCCAAGAGACCCAGTACTTC.

The chain links TRBV7-2 to TRBJ2-3, with D possibly being TRBD1 (5 bases). The V end lost 5 bases, the J end lost 2 bases, and 11 bases lay between the germline ends. CDR1 and CDR2 (germline): SGHTA, FQGNSA. This CDR3 comprises 14 residues. The CDR3 region has the DNA TGTGCCAGCAGCAAGACAGACCACACAGATACGCAGTATTTT. Its translation is CASSKTDHTDTQYF.

This chain links TRBV2 with TRBJ2-3; 11 bases align to TRBD1. CDR3 length equals 15 residues. V dropped 8 bases and J dropped 0; count of bases not matched to a gene: 4. Germline-derived CDR1 and CDR2 are SNHLY and FYNNEI. The CDR3 nucleotides read TGTGCCAGCTCTGGACAGGGGGCGAGCACAGATACGCAGTATTTT. It codes for CASSGQGASTDTQYF.

V usage is TRBV5-1 and J usage is TRBJ1-1, with D perhaps matching TRBD1 (6 bases). V dropped 0 bases and J dropped 2 bases, with 11 bases sitting between them. The V gene's germline CDR1 is SGHRS and CDR2 YFSETQ. The CDR3 has 15 amino acids. CDR3 loop: CASSLDRAPNTEAFF. In DNA form, the CDR3 reads TGCGCCAGCAGCTTGGACAGGGCCCCAAACACTGAAGCTTTCTTT. The full variable domain, with the rest looked up from reference TRBV5-1 and TRBJ1-1, is KAGVTQTPRYLIKTRGQQVTLSCSPISGHRSVSWYQQTPGQGLQFLFEYFSETQRNKGNFPGRFSGRQFSNSRSEMNVSTLELGDSALYLCASSLDRAPNTEAFFGQGTRLTVV.

The chain uses TRBV27 and TRBJ2-7; 7 positions agree with TRBD1. Germline assignment: CDR1 MNHEY and CDR2 SMNVEV (reference sequence). The CDR3 length is 16 residues. The ends lost 1 base at V and 4 bases at J; junction bases unmatched: 10. CDR3 amino acids: CASSLFKGTELYEQYF. Written as DNA, the CDR3 is TGTGCCAGCAGTTTATTTAAGGGGACAGAATTATACGAGCAGTACTTC.

This chain links TRBV11-2 with TRBJ2-3, with 10 bases that match TRBD2. The CDR3 loop spans 15 amino acids. The germline CDR1 and CDR2 sequences are SGHAT and FQNNGV. The V gene end was trimmed by 4 bases and the J gene end by 1 base; junction bases not matched to a gene: 2. CDR3 bases: TGTGCCAGCAGCTCAAGCGGGGGGGGCACAGATACGCAGTATTTT. Translation gives CASSSSGGGTDTQYF.

This clone was picked up one time. V and J are TRBV7-2 and TRBJ2-7; D ambiguous. This CDR3 is 16 amino acids long. Looked up from germline, CDR1 is SGHTA and CDR2 is FQGNSA. V lost 0 bases and J lost 1, with 13 bases in between. CDR3 residues: CASSLAPHSGSYEQYF. CDR3 DNA: TGTGCCAGCAGCTTAGCGCCCCACAGTGGGTCCTACGAGCAGTACTTC.

V and J are TRBV2 and TRBJ1-4, with a possible D match to TRBD1 (5 bases). V shed 6 bases and J shed 3 bases, with 11 bases lying between them. CDR1 and CDR2 (germline): SNHLY, FYNNEI. There are 14 residues in the CDR3. In nucleotides, the CDR3 is TGTGCCAGCAGGGGACCGCCGCCTAATGAAAAACTGTTTTTT. This encodes CASRGPPPNEKLFF.